The 23 T cell receptor beta chains in this list originate from one sample, sequenced in a study of T cells in Graves' hyperthyroidism and ophthalmopathy (dated by TCRdb to between 2017 and 2020). Library prep was done by multiplex PCR. The sequencer listed for this sample is Illumina HiSeq 2000. The TCR beta CDR3 regions were amplified from the RNA transcripts. A first-round RT-PCR of the TCR CDR3 used the HTBI primer set with the Qiagen OneStep RT-PCR kit. TCRdb's own reprocessing of the public reads used fastp at Q25 and MiXCR and kept productive beta chains. CDR3 protein sequences are deduplicated, and each keeps its most common genes and DNA. The sample table holds nearly 600,000 distinct CDR3 sequences, of which 12% to 15% were seen once. The ten largest clones take up roughly 6.9% of the sample. Sequenced input: blood. These receptors all stem from a woman in her late teens or twenties with Graves' ophthalmopathy.

This clonotype was detected a few times. The CDR3 spells CASSPGQGAGQPQHF. The CDR3 bases are TGTGCCAGCAGCCCCGGACAGGGGGCTGGACAGCCCCAGCATTTT. This chain links TRBV12-3 or TRBV12-4 with TRBJ1-5; 11 nucleotides line up with TRBD1. The CDR3 has 15 amino acids. Losses at the gene ends were 6 bases for V and 7 bases for J; bases not matched to a gene: 8.

This clonotype has at least ten counts. The chain combines TRBV7-8 with TRBJ2-5; TRBD2 might be the D (5 bases). Germline CDR1 SGHVS, CDR2 FQNEAQ. V was trimmed by 7 bases and J by 7 bases, leaving 19 bases between them. The CDR3 consists of 14 residues. CDR3 amino acids: CASIPTTGLGTQYF. Here the CDR3 DNA reads TGTGCCAGCATCCCGACTACCGGACTGGGGACCCAGTACTTC. The variable domain in full, completed from reference TRBV7-8 and TRBJ2-5, reads GAGVSQSPRYKVAKRGQDVALRCDPISGHVSLFWYQQALGQGPEFLTYFQNEAQLDKSGLPSDRFFAERPEGSVSTLKIQRTQQEDSAVYLCASIPTTGLGTQYFGPGTRLLVL.

This clonotype occurred many times. The chain is built from TRBV20-1 and TRBJ2-7, with 9 nucleotides matching TRBD2. V shed 3 bases, J shed 5 bases, and the junction held 11 bases outside the gene matches. The CDR3 has 15 amino acids. Germline lookup yields CDR1 DFQATT and CDR2 SNEGSKA (reference sequence). CDR3 sequence: CSASRRLAGKHEQYF. The CDR3 DNA sequence: TGCAGTGCTAGTCGCCGCCTAGCGGGAAAACACGAGCAGTACTTC.

This clonotype was observed a handful of times. The genes are TRBV24-1 and TRBJ1-5, with 9 bases aligning to TRBD1. The germline V gene has CDR1 KGHDR and CDR2 SFDVKD. With V trimmed by 5 bases and J by 6 bases, 1 base remained unmatched. The CDR3 contains 13 residues. Written as DNA, the CDR3 is TGTGCCACCAGTGGACAGGGGGTTCAGCCCCAGCATTTT. The encoded protein is CATSGQGVQPQHF.

This clonotype was counted ten times or more. V usage is TRBV6-2 or TRBV6-3 and J usage is TRBJ1-5; D is unclear. Trimming stripped 8 bases from V and 2 bases from J, with 13 bases between. CDR1 and CDR2 from the germline V gene are MNHEY and SVGEGT. The CDR3 is 14 amino acids. This chain's CDR3 is CASRGSGGNQPQHF. CDR3 nucleotides: TGTGCCAGCCGAGGGAGTGGTGGCAATCAGCCCCAGCATTTT.

This clonotype was counted at least ten times. The chain recombines TRBV7-9 with TRBJ2-1; the D gene could be TRBD1 or TRBD2 (5 bases each). The CDR3 spans 14 residues. Germline CDR1 and CDR2: SEHNR and FQNEAQ (reference sequence). V lost 7 bases and J 5 bases, leaving 15 bases between the germline ends. CDR3 sequence reads: CASIGMGVDNEQFF. CDR3 nucleotides: TGTGCCAGCATAGGCATGGGGGTAGACAATGAGCAGTTCTTC.

This clonotype showed up many times. The V gene is TRBV6-1, the J gene TRBJ2-5; the D gene could be TRBD1 or TRBD2 (7 bases each). The CDR3 contains 15 residues. Trimming cost V 4 bases and J 3 bases, with 15 bases left between them. The germline V gene encodes CDR1 MNHNS and CDR2 SASEGT. The CDR3 DNA reads TGTGCCAGCAGTGGATTACAGGGGAGGGAAGAGACCCAGTACTTC. Translation: CASSGLQGREETQYF.

This clonotype was seen repeatedly, ten times or more. The chain is built from TRBV20-1 and TRBJ2-7; D perhaps matches TRBD1 (6 bases). V was cut by 0 bases and J by 2 bases, with 8 bases left in between. The CDR3 is 13 amino acids. Germline V CDR1 and CDR2: DFQATT, SNEGSKA (reference sequence). CDR3 nucleotides: TGCAGTGCTAGAGATTGGGACACCTACGAGCAGTACTTC. Translating gives CSARDWDTYEQYF.

In its sample, this clonotype was seen many times. The chain links TRBV2 to TRBJ1-6, with D uncertain. The CDR3 runs 13 residues. Germline CDR1 is SNHLY and CDR2 is FYNNEI. The germline V and J ends were trimmed by 10 bases and 5 bases, with 12 bases remaining between them. The CDR3, as DNA: TGTGCCATTCTTCCGGGAGATAATTCACCCCTCCACTTT. Translation: CAILPGDNSPLHF.

This clonotype has just a few counts. This chain connects TRBV2 to TRBJ1-1; tentatively, D is TRBD1 (6 bases). This CDR3 has 20 amino acids. CDR1 is SNHLY, CDR2 FYNNEI, per germline. V lost 8 bases and J lost 1, with 32 bases in between. DNA of the CDR3: TGTGCCAGCTCACCCAACCCCTTTACCTCGGGACAAGGGGCGAACACTGAAGCTTTCTTT. As protein: CASSPNPFTSGQGANTEAFF.

This clonotype was seen only once. The chain is built from TRBV19 and TRBJ1-5; TRBD1 aligns across 8 bases. The germline CDR1 and CDR2 sequences are LNHDA and SQIVND (reference sequence). CDR3 length: 16 amino acids. V lost 4 bases to trimming and J lost 0 bases; unmatched junction nucleotides: 5. The chain's CDR3 is CASSTQGGFSNQPQHF. The CDR3 DNA sequence: TGTGCCAGTAGTACACAGGGGGGGTTTAGCAATCAGCCCCAGCATTTT.

About this clonotype: One junction end does not reproduce the germline sequence, and a read error may be involved. This chain links TRBV3-1 with TRBJ2-1; 10 bases align to TRBD2. The CDR3 sequence is 16 residues long. The germline V gene encodes CDR1 LGHDT and CDR2 YNNKEL (reference sequence). CDR3 amino acids: CASSYGAGGVYNEQLF. The CDR3 DNA reads TGTGCCAGCAGTTACGGAGCGGGAGGGGTTTACAATGAGCAGCTCTTC.

The chain links TRBV2 to TRBJ2-7; 9 nucleotides align to TRBD1. Germline V CDR1 and CDR2: SNHLY, FYNNEI. The CDR3 spans 17 residues. V trimming: 4 bases; J trimming: 3 bases; junction bases outside the gene matches: 13. The CDR3, as DNA: TGTGCCAGCAGTGGGGACAGGGTACACCTCCCAATCTACGAGCAGTACTTC. It is translated as CASSGDRVHLPIYEQYF.

The CDR3 nucleotides read TGCAGTGGATCTTCGGGGTACGAGCAGTACTTC. Residues: CSGSSGYEQYF. The chain couples TRBV20-1 to TRBJ2-7; D perhaps matches TRBD2 (5 bases). The CDR3 has 11 residues. From germline, CDR1 is DFQATT and CDR2 SNEGSKA (reference sequence). V dropped 7 bases and J dropped 4 bases, with 11 bases sitting between them.

The chain links TRBV27 to TRBJ1-4; 11 bases are shared with TRBD1. CDR3 length: 14 amino acids. Germline V gene lookup returns CDR1 MNHEY and CDR2 SMNVEV (reference sequence). J lost 9 bases, V lost 6 bases, and 6 bases had no gene match. CDR3 sequence (DNA): TGTGCCAGCAGCCCAGGGACAGGGGGACAAAAACTGTTTTTT. Its protein is CASSPGTGGQKLFF.

As to this clonotype: This clone may be a read error of a much larger clone one base away. The chain carries TRBV5-5 and TRBJ1-5, with 7 bases identical to TRBD1. The V and J ends lost 4 bases and 0 bases, in that order; junction bases with no gene match: 4. Germline-derived CDR1 and CDR2 are SGHKS and YYEKEE (reference sequence). The CDR3 length is 15 residues. The CDR3 sequence is CASSMGTVSNQPQHF. CDR3 in DNA: TGTGCCAGCAGCATGGGGACAGTTAGCAATCAGCCCCAGCATTTT.

The chain is built from TRBV19 and TRBJ1-5; weak D call: TRBD1 (5 bases). Trimming removed 0 bases at V and 2 bases at J, with 8 bases between. The CDR3 sequence is 15 residues long. Germline CDR1 is LNHDA and CDR2 is SQIVND (reference sequence). The CDR3 nucleotides are TGTGCCAGTAGTATAGACGGGGGTGGCAATCAGCCCCAGCATTTT. Encoded protein: CASSIDGGGNQPQHF.

This chain joins TRBV20-1 and TRBJ2-3, with D perhaps matching TRBD1 (6 bases). This CDR3 is 15 amino acids long. CDR1 and CDR2 from the germline V gene are DFQATT and SNEGSKA (reference sequence). CDR3 sequence: CSVVDRGTVTDTQYF. The CDR3 region has the DNA TGCAGCGTTGTGGATAGGGGGACGGTAACAGATACGCAGTATTTT.

This clonotype was recorded many times. The chain uses TRBV2 and TRBJ1-5; no clear D. This CDR3 spans 15 amino acids. V dropped 0 bases and J dropped 4 bases, with 10 bases sitting between them. Germline CDR1 and CDR2: SNHLY and FYNNEI. The CDR3, as DNA: TGTGCCAGCAGTGAAGCGCTTGTAGGGAATCAGCCCCAGCATTTT. Translation gives CASSEALVGNQPQHF.

The rearrangement joins TRBV12-3 or TRBV12-4 to TRBJ2-1; D perhaps matches TRBD1 (6 bases). The CDR3 has 15 residues. V lost 7 bases to trimming and J lost 0 bases, with 13 bases between them. CDR3 bases: TGTGCCAGCAAATTGACAGGTGGCTCCTACAATGAGCAGTTCTTC. It yields the protein CASKLTGGSYNEQFF.

Comments on this clonotype: This clone may be a read error of a much larger clone one base away. CDR3: CASSLVASGSGPDEQYF. The DNA for the CDR3 is TGTGCCAGCAGTTTAGTAGCTAGCGGGAGTGGTCCGGATGAGCAGTACTTC. The V call is TRBV12-3 or TRBV12-4, the J call TRBJ2-7; 10 nucleotides match TRBD2. CDR3 size: 17 residues. J was trimmed by 7 bases and V by 1 base; bases with no gene match: 13.

V usage is TRBV19 and J usage is TRBJ1-2; the D gene is possibly TRBD1 (6 bases). CDR1 and CDR2 (germline): LNHDA, SQIVND (reference sequence). V lost 6 bases and J 9 bases, leaving 14 bases between the germline ends. This CDR3 contains 12 residues. For the CDR3, the DNA is TGTGCCAGTAGGGATAACAGGGAACGCTACACCTTC. Translating gives CASRDNRERYTF.

The table lists this clonotype with many counts. V and J are TRBV7-3 and TRBJ2-5; D may match TRBD1 or TRBD2 (5 bases each). The CDR3 runs to 13 residues. Germline V lookup: CDR1 SGHTA, CDR2 FQGTGA. The V and J ends lost 8 bases and 5 bases respectively, with 15 bases between them. CDR3 amino acids: CASSPGGSETQYF. The CDR3 coding sequence is TGTGCCAGCTCCCCTGGGGGTTCGGAGACCCAGTACTTC.